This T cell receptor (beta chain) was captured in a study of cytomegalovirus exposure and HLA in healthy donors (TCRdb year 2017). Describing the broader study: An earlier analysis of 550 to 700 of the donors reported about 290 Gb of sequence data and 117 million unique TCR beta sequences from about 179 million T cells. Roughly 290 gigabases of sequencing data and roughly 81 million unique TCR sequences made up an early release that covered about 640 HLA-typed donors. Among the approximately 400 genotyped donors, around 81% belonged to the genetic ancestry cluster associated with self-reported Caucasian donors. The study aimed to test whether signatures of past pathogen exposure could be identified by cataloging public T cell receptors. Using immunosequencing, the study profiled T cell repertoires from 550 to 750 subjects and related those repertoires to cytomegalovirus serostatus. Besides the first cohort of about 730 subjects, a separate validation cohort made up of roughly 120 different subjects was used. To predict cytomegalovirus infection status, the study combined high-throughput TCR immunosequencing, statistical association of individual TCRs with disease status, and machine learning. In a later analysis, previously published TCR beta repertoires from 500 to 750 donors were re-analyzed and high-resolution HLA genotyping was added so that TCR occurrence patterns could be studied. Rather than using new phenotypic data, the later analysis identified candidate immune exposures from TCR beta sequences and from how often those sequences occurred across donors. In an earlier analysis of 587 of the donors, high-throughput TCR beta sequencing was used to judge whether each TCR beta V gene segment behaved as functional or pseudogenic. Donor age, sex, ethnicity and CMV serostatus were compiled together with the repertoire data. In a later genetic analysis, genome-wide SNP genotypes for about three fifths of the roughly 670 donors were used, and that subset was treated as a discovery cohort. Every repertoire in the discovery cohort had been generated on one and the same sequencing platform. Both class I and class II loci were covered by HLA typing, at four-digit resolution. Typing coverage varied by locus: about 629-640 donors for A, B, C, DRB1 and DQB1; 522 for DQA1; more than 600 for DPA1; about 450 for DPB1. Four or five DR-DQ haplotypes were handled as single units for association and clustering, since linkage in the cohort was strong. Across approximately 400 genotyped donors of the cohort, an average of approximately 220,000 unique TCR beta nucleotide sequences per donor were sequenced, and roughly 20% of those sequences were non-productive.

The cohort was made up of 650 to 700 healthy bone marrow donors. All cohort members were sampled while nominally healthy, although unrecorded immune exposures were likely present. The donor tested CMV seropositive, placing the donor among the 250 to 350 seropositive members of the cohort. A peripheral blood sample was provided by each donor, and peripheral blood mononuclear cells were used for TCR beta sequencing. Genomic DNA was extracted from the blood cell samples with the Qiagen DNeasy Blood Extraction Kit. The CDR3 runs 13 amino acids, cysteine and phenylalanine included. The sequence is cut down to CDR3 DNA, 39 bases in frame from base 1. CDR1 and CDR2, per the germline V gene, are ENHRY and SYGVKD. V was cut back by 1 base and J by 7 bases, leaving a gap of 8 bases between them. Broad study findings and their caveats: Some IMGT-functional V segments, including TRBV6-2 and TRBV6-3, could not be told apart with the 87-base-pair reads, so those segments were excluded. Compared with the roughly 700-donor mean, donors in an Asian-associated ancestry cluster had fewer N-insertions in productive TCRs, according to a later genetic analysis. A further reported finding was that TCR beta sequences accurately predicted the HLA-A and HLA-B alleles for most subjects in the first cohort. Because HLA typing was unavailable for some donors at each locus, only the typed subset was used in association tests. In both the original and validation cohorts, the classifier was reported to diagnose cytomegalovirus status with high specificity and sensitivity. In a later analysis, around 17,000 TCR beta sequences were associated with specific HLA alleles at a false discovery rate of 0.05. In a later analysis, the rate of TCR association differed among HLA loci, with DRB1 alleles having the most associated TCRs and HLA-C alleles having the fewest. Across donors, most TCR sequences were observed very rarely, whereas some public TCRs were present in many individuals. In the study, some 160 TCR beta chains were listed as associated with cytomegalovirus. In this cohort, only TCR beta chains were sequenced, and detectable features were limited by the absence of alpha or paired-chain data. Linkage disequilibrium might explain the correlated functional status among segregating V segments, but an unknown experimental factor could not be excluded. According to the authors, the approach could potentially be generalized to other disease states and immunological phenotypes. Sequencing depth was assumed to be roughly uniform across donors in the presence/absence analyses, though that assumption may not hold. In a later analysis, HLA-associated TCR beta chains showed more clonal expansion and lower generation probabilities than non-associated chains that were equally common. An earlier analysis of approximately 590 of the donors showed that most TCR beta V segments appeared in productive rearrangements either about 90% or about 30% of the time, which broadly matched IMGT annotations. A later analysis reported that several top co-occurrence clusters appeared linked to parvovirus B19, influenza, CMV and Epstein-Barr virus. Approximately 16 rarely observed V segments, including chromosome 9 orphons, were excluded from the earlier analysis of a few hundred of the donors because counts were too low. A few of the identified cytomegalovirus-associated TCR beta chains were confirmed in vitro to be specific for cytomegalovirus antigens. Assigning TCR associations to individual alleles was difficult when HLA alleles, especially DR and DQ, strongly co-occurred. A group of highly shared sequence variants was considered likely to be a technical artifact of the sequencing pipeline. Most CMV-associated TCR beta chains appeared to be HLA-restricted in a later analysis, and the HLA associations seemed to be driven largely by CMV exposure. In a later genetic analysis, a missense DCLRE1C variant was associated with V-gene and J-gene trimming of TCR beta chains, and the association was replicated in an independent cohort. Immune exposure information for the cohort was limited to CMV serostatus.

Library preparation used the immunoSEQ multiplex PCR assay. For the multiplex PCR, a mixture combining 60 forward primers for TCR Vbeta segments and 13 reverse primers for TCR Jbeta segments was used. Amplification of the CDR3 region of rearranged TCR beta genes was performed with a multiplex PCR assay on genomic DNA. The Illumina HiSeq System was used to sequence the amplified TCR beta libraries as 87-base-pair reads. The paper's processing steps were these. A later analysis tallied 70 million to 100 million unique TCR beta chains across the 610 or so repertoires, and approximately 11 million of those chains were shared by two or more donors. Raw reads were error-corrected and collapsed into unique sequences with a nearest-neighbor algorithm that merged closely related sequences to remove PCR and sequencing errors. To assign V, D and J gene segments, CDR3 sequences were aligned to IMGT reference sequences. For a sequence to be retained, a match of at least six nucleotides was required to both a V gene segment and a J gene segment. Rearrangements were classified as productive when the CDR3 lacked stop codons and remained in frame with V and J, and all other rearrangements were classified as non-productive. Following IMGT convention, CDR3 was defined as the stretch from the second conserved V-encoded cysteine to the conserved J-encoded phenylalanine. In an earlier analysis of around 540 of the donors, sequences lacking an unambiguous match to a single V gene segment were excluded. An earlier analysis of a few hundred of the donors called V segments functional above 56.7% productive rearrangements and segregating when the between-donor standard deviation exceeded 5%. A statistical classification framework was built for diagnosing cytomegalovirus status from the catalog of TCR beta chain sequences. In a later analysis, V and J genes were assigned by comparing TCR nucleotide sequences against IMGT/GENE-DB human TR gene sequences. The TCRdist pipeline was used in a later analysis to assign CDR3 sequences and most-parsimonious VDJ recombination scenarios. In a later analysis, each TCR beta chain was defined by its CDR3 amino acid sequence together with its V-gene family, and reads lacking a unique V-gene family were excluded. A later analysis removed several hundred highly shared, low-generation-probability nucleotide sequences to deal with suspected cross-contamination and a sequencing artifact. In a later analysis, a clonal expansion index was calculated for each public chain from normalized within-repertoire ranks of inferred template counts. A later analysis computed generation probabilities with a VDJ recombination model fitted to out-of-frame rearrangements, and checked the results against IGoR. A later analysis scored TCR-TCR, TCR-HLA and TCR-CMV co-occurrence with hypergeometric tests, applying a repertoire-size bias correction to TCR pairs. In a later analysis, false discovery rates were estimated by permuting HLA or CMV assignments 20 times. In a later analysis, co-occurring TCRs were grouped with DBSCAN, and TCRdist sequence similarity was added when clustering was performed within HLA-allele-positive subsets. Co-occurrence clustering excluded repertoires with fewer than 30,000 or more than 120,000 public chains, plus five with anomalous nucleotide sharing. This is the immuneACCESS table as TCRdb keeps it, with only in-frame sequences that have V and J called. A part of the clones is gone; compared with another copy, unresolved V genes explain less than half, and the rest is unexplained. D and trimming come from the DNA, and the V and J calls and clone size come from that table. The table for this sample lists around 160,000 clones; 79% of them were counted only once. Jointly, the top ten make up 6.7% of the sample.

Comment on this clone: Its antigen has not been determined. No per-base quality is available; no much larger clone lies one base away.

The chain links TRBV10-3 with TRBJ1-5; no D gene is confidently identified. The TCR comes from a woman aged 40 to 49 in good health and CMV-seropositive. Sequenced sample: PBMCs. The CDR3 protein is CAISEYSWQPQHF. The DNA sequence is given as TGTGCCATCAGTGAGTACTCGTGGCAGCCCCAGCATTTT.